Shown below are 20 T cell receptor beta chains from a single sample sequenced in a study of identical twins. TCRdb reanalysed the 5' RACE reads using MiXCR and keeps one entry per CDR3 protein. The data show some 760,000 distinct CDR3 sequences, with 15% to 20% seen just once and less than 15% held by the top ten. The data also belong to a second study, concerning T cells expressing NK-cell markers.

Material for sequencing was PBMCs. The receptors were sampled from a woman in her late teens or twenties in good health.

This chain connects TRBV10-3 to TRBJ2-4; D might be TRBD1 (5 bases). V lost 4 bases and J lost 7, with 11 bases in between. The germline V gene encodes CDR1 ENHRY and CDR2 SYGVKD. The CDR3 loop spans 13 amino acids. The CDR3 loop reads CAISGGDRNIQYF. The CDR3 nucleotides read TGTGCCATCAGTGGGGGCGATCGGAACATTCAGTACTTC.

The table lists this clonotype with many counts. J is TRBJ2-1 and V is TRBV12-3 or TRBV12-4; 12 nucleotides match TRBD2. The junction had 5 bases not matched to a gene; V was cut back by 3 bases and J by 8 bases. The CDR3 extends over 15 amino acids. CDR3 amino acids: CASSFPSGGADEQFF. The DNA for the CDR3 is TGTGCCAGCAGTTTTCCTAGCGGGGGGGCCGATGAGCAGTTCTTC.

The rearrangement links TRBV2 to TRBJ2-1; D perhaps matches TRBD1 (5 bases). V was trimmed by 6 bases and J by 4 bases, leaving 13 bases between them. Germline V CDR1 and CDR2: SNHLY, FYNNEI. The CDR3 is 14 amino acids. CDR3: CASSPLRQYNEQFF. The CDR3 DNA is TGTGCCAGCAGCCCGCTAAGACAGTACAATGAGCAGTTCTTC.

The rearrangement uses TRBV4-1 and TRBJ1-1; D gene unclear. CDR1 is MGHRA and CDR2 is YSYEKL in the germline V gene. The CDR3 covers 11 residues. V lost 4 bases, J lost 8 bases, and 8 bases lay in between. For the CDR3, the DNA is TGCGCCAGCAGCCTTAATAAAGAAGCTTTCTTT. This sequence encodes CASSLNKEAFF.

Written as DNA, the CDR3 is TGTGCCAGCAGCTCCTTTTCCGGGGGAGAGCAGTACTTC. Amino acids: CASSSFSGGEQYF. The V and J genes are TRBV5-6 and TRBJ2-7; the D gene is possibly TRBD2 (6 bases). Germline V gene lookup returns CDR1 SGHDT and CDR2 YYEEEE. V gave up 3 bases and J gave up 7 bases, with 14 bases separating them. The length of the CDR3 is 13 residues.

The gene calls are TRBV5-5 and TRBJ2-1; no clear D. The V gene lost 9 bases and the J gene lost 2 bases, with 12 bases spanning the gap. Per germline, CDR1 SGHKS and CDR2 YYEKEE (reference sequence). This CDR3 is built from 13 residues. The CDR3 bases are TGTGCCACCGGTGGGGAAACCTACAATGAGCAGTTCTTC. Amino acids: CATGGETYNEQFF.

This clonotype was found a few times. This sequence joins TRBV6-6 and TRBJ2-3, with D perhaps assigned TRBD1 or TRBD2 (5 bases each). The V gene's germline CDR1 is MNHNY and CDR2 SVGAGI (reference sequence). Trimming stripped 7 bases from V and 6 bases from J, with 14 bases between. The CDR3 is 13 residues long. CDR3 region: CASTWDGRDTQYF. The CDR3 DNA follows: TGTGCCAGCACCTGGGACGGGCGGGATACGCAGTATTTT.

A few counts support this clonotype. The chain carries TRBV20-1 and TRBJ2-7, with 10 bases matching TRBD1. V lost 6 bases to trimming and J lost 7 bases; unmatched junction nucleotides: 12. The V gene's germline CDR1 is DFQATT and CDR2 SNEGSKA (reference sequence). This CDR3 comprises 14 residues. Written as DNA, the CDR3 is TGCAGTGCCTGGAGGGGACAGGGGTGGTTGGAGCAGTACTTC. Protein sequence: CSAWRGQGWLEQYF.

The chain links TRBV30 to TRBJ2-2, with D perhaps TRBD2 (6 bases). Trimming pared 5 bases from V and 8 bases from J, leaving 12 bases between. The CDR3 is made up of 12 amino acids. In germline, CDR1 is GTSNPN, CDR2 SVGIG (reference sequence). The CDR3 nucleotides read TGTGCCTGGGGGAGGTTTCTAGGGGAGCTGTTTTTT. Protein product: CAWGRFLGELFF.

V usage is TRBV29-1 and J usage is TRBJ1-2; D is undetermined. Germline values: CDR1 SQVTM, CDR2 ANQGSEA. CDR3 size: 13 residues. V was pared by 2 bases and J by 4 bases, with 11 bases between. The CDR3, as DNA: TGCAGCGTTGAATCGTCCTTGGGCTATGGCTACACCTTC. Protein sequence: CSVESSLGYGYTF. The full variable domain, in which reference TRBV29-1 and TRBJ1-2 provide the parts outside the CDR3, is SAVISQKPSRDICQRGTSLTIQCQVDSQVTMMFWYRQQPGQSLTLIATANQGSEATYESGFVIDKFPISRPNLTFSTLTVSNMSPEDSSIYLCSVESSLGYGYTFGSGTRLTVV.

This clonotype occurred a few times. The chain has TRBV5-1 and TRBJ1-5; no definite D call. There are 14 residues in the CDR3. V was shortened by 2 bases and J by 5 bases, with 11 bases between the two germline ends. Germline assignment: CDR1 SGHRS and CDR2 YFSETQ. This CDR3 is CASSFGEIDQPQHF. The CDR3 nucleotides are TGCGCCAGCAGCTTTGGGGAGATAGATCAGCCCCAGCATTTT.

This sequence joins TRBV20-1 and TRBJ2-1, with 11 bases lining up with TRBD2. CDR1 is DFQATT, CDR2 SNEGSKA, per germline (reference sequence). This CDR3 has 15 residues. The V gene end was trimmed by 5 bases and the J gene end by 7 bases; junction bases not matched to a gene: 10. Here the CDR3 reads CSAPYSGRAANEQFF. CDR3 DNA: TGCAGTGCTCCCTATAGCGGGAGGGCCGCTAATGAGCAGTTCTTC.

This clonotype was counted at least ten times. The chain employs TRBV4-3 and TRBJ2-1, with 11 positions matching TRBD2. With 0 bases clipped from V and 10 bases from J, the junction kept 8 bases outside the gene matches. Per germline, CDR1 LGHNA and CDR2 YSLEER. The CDR3 consists of 16 residues. The CDR3 here is CASSQDGLAGGREQFF. CDR3 DNA: TGCGCCAGCAGCCAAGATGGGCTAGCGGGAGGTCGGGAGCAGTTCTTC.

This clonotype was detected only a few times. This sequence joins TRBV10-3 and TRBJ2-1; unclear D gene. The CDR3 extends over 13 amino acids. Germline CDR1 reads ENHRY; CDR2 reads SYGVKD. V lost 6 bases, J lost 13 bases, and 19 bases lay in between. CDR3 nucleotide sequence: TGTGCCATCAGCCTACCGGGCCTACCTTCCCAGTTCTTC. Its protein is CAISLPGLPSQFF.

The chain couples TRBV9 to TRBJ2-3; a weak D match, TRBD2 (6 bases). There are 17 residues in the CDR3. Germline-derived CDR1 and CDR2 are SGDLS and YYNGEE. Trimming removed 0 bases from V and 2 bases from J, with 16 bases in between. CDR3 nucleotide sequence: TGTGCCAGCAGCGTAGGGGATAGCGGCTATTCCACAGATACGCAGTATTTT. Its protein product is CASSVGDSGYSTDTQYF.

The CDR3 nucleotides read TGCAGTGCTAGCAGCGGGGGGCTCCAAGAGACCCAGTACTTC. Its protein is CSASSGGLQETQYF. The chain has TRBV20-1 and TRBJ2-5, with 9 bases fitting TRBD2. The CDR3 has 14 amino acids. Per the germline V gene, CDR1 is DFQATT and CDR2 is SNEGSKA (reference sequence). The trim removed 3 bases at V and 1 base at J, leaving 3 bases unmatched.

The V gene is TRBV5-1, the J gene TRBJ2-7, with D possibly TRBD2 on 6 matching bases. CDR3 size: 14 residues. V dropped 2 bases and J dropped 3 bases, with 12 bases sitting between them. Germline-derived CDR1 and CDR2 are SGHRS and YFSETQ. CDR3 loop: CASSFPGVNYEQYF. CDR3 nucleotide sequence: TGCGCCAGCAGCTTCCCGGGAGTCAACTACGAGCAGTACTTC.

This rearrangement joins TRBV20-1 to TRBJ1-2; 10 positions match TRBD1. J lost 8 bases, V lost 3 bases, and 15 bases had no gene match. Germline CDR1 reads DFQATT; CDR2 reads SNEGSKA (reference sequence). This CDR3 region has 16 residues. The CDR3 loop is CSARGSQVGTGEGYTF. The CDR3 nucleotides read TGCAGTGCTAGGGGATCCCAGGTGGGGACAGGGGAGGGCTACACCTTC.

V and J are TRBV24-1 and TRBJ2-5; 8 bases are shared with TRBD1. CDR3 length equals 15 residues. CDR1 and CDR2 (germline): KGHDR, SFDVKD. The V and J ends lost 6 bases and 4 bases, in that order; junction bases with no gene match: 9. CDR3 DNA sequence: TGTGCCACCAGTAACACCGGGACAGGACGAGAGACCCAGTACTTC. Translating it yields CATSNTGTGRETQYF.

In this sample, this clonotype turned up a few times. The V call is TRBV12-3 or TRBV12-4, the J call TRBJ2-7; 7 nucleotides line up with TRBD1. The J segment lost 1 base and the V segment lost 7 bases, leaving 4 bases of the junction unmatched. This CDR3 is 13 amino acids long. CDR3 bases: TGTGCCAGCAAACCGGGACAGTCCTACGAGCAGTACTTC. It encodes CASKPGQSYEQYF.